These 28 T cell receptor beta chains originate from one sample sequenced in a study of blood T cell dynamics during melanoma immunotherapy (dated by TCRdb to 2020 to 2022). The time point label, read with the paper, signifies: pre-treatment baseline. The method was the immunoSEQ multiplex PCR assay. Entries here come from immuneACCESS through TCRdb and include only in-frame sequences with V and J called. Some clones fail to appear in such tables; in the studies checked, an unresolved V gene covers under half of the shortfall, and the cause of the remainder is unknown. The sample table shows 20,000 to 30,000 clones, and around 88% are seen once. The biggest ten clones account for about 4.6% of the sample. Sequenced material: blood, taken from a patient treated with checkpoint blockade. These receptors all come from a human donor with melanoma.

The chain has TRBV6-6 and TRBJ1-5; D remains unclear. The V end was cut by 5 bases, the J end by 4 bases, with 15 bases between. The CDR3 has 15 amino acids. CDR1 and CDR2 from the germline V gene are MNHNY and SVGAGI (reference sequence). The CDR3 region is CASSMGPPRNQPQHF. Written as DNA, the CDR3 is TGTGCCAGCAGTATGGGCCCTCCCCGGAATCAGCCCCAGCATTTT.

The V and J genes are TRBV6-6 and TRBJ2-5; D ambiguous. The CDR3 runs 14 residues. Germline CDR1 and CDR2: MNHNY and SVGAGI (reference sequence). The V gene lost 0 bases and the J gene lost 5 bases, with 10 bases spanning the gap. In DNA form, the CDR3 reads TGTGCCAGCAGTTACTCGAAAGGGCAGGAGACCCAGTACTTC. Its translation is CASSYSKGQETQYF.

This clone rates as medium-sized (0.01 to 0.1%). The CDR3 region has the DNA TGTGCCAGCAGCTTAATGTCCGGCCCCGGGGAGCTGTTTTTT. It is translated as CASSLMSGPGELFF. V and J are TRBV7-2 and TRBJ2-2; D gene uncertain. V was cut by 2 bases and J by 6 bases, with 10 bases left in between. The CDR3 is made up of 14 amino acids. Germline lookup yields CDR1 SGHTA and CDR2 FQGNSA.

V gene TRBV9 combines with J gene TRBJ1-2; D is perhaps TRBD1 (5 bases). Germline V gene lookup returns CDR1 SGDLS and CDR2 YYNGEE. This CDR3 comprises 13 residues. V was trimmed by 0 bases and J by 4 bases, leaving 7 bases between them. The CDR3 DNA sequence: TGTGCCAGCAGCGTAGGACAGTTCTATGGCTACACCTTC. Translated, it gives CASSVGQFYGYTF.

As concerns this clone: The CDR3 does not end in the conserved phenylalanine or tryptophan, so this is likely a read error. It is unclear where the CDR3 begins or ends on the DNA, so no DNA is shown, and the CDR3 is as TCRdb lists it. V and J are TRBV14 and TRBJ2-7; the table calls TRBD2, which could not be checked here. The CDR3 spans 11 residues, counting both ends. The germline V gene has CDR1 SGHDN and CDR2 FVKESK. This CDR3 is CASSRGGRDRG.

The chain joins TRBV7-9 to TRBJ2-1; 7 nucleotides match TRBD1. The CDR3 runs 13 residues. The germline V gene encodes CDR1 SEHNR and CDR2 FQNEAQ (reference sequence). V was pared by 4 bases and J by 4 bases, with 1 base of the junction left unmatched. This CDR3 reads CASSSTGYNEQFF. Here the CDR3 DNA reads TGTGCCAGCAGCTCGACAGGGTACAATGAGCAGTTCTTC.

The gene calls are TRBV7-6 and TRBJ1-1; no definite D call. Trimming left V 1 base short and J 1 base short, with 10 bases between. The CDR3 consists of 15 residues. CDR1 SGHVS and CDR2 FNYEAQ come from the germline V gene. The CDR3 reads CASSLGALGNTEAFF. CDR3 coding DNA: TGTGCCAGCAGCTTAGGGGCCCTCGGGAACACTGAAGCTTTCTTT.

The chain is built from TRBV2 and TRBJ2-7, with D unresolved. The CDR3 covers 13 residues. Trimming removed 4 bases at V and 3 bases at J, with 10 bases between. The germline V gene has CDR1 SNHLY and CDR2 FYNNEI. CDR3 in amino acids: CASSVVWDYEQYF. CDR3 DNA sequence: TGTGCCAGCAGTGTTGTGTGGGACTACGAGCAGTACTTC.

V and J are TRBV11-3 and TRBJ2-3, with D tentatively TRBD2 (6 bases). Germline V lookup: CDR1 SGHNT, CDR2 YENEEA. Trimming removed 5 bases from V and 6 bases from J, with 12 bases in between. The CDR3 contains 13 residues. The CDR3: CASSRETWDTQYF. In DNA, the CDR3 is TGTGCCAGCAGCCGGGAGACTTGGGATACGCAGTATTTT.

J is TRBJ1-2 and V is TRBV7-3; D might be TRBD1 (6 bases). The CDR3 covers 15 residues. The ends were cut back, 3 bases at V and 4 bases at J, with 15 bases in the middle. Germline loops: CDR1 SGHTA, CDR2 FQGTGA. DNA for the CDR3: TGTGCCAGCAGCTTGGGGGCCGACAGTAGCTATGGCTACACCTTC. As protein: CASSLGADSSYGYTF.

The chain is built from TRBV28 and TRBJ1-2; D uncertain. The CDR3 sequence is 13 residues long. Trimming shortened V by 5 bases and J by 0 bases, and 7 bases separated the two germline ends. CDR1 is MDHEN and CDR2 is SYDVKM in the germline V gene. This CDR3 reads CASSIQTNYGYTF. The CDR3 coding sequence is TGTGCCAGCAGTATACAGACTAACTATGGCTACACCTTC.

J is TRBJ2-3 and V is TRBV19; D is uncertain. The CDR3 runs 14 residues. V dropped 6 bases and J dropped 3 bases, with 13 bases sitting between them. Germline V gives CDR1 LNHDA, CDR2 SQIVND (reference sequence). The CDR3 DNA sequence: TGTGCCAGTAGATACCTGGGGTCGACAGATACGCAGTATTTT. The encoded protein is CASRYLGSTDTQYF.

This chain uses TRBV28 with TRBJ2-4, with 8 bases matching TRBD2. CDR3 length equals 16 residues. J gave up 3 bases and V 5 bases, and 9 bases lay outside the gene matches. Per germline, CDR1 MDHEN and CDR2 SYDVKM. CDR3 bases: TGTGCCAGCAGTGCTTGGCGGGAGGTCGTCAAAAACATTCAGTACTTC. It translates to CASSAWREVVKNIQYF.

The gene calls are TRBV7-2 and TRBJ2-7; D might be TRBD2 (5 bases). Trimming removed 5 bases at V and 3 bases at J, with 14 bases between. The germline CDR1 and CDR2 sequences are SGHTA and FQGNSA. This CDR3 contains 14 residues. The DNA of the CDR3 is TGTGCCAGCAGCCCCCAGACTATGAACTACGAGCAGTACTTC. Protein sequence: CASSPQTMNYEQYF.

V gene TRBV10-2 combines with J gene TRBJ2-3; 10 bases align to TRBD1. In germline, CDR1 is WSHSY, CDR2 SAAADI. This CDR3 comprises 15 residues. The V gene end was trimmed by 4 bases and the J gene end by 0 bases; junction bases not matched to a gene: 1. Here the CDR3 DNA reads TGCGCCAGCAGTGGACAGGGGGCGAGCACAGATACGCAGTATTTT. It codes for CASSGQGASTDTQYF.

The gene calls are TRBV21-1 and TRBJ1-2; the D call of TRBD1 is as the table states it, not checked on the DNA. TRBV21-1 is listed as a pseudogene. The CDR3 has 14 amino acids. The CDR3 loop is CASSKAQVVRGYTF. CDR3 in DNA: TGTGCCAGCAGCAAAGCGCAGGTTGTGCGTGGCTACACCTTC.

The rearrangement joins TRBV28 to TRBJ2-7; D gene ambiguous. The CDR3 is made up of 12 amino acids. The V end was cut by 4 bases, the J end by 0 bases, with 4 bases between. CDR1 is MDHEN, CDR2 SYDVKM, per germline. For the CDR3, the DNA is TGTGCCAGCAGTTCTGACTCCTACGAGCAGTACTTC. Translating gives CASSSDSYEQYF.

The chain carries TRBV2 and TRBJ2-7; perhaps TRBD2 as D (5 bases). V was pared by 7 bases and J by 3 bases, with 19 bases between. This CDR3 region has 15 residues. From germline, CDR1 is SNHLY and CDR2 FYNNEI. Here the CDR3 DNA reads TGTGCCAGCACCCTCGGAGTCGGTCGGGGCTACGAGCAGTACTTC. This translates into CASTLGVGRGYEQYF.

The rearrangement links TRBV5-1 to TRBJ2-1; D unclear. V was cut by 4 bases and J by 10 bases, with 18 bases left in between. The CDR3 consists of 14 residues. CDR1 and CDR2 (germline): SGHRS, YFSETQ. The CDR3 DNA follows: TGCGCCAGCAGCCCATTGGTTACTAAGGTGGAGCAGTTCTTC. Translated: CASSPLVTKVEQFF.

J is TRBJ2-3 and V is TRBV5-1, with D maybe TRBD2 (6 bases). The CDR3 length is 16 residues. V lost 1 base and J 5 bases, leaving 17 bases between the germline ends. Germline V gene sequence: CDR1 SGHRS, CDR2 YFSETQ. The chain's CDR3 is CASSLRAGRGLDTQYF. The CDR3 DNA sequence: TGCGCCAGCAGCTTGCGAGCCGGGAGAGGTTTAGATACGCAGTATTTT.

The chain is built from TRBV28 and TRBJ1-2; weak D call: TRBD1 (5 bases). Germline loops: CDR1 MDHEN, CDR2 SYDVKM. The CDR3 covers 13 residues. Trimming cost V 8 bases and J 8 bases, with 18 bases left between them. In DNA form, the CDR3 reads TGTGCCAGCCTTAGCGGCGGGGCTTACGGCTACACCTTC. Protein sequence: CASLSGGAYGYTF.

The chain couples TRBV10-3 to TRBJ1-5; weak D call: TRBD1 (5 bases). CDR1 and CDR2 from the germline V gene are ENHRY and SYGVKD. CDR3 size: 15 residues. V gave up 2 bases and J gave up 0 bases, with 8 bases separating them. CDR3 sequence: CAISEGQDSNQPQHF. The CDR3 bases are TGTGCCATCAGTGAGGGACAAGATAGCAATCAGCCCCAGCATTTT.

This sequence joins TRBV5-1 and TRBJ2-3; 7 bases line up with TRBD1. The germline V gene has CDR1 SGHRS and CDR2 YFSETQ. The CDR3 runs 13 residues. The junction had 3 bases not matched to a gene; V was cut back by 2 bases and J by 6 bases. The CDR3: CASSLGGVDTQYF. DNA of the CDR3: TGCGCCAGCAGCTTAGGGGGCGTGGATACGCAGTATTTT. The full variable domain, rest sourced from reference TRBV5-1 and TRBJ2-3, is KAGVTQTPRYLIKTRGQQVTLSCSPISGHRSVSWYQQTPGQGLQFLFEYFSETQRNKGNFPGRFSGRQFSNSRSEMNVSTLELGDSALYLCASSLGGVDTQYFGPGTRLTVL.

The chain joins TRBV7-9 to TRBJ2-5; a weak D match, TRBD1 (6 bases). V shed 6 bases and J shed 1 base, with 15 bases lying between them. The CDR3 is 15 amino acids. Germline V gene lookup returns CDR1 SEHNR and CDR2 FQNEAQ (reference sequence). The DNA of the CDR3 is TGTGCCAGCAGGCCGGGACACCTGCCCCAAGAGACCCAGTACTTC. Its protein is CASRPGHLPQETQYF.

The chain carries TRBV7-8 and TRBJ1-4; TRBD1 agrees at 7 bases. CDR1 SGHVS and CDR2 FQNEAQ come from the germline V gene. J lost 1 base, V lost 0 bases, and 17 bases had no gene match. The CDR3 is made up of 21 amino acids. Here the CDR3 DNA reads TGTGCCAGCAGCTTAGCCCGGATTCCCACAGGGGCGAAGGGAACTAATGAAAAACTGTTTTTT. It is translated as CASSLARIPTGAKGTNEKLFF. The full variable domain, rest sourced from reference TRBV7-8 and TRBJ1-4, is GAGVSQSPRYKVAKRGQDVALRCDPISGHVSLFWYQQALGQGPEFLTYFQNEAQLDKSGLPSDRFFAERPEGSVSTLKIQRTQQEDSAVYLCASSLARIPTGAKGTNEKLFFGSGTQLSVL.

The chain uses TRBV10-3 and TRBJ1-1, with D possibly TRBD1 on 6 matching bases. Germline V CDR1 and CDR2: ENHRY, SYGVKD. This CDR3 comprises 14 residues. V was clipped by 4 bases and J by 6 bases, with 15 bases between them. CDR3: CAISVRGAGAEAFF. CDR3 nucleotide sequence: TGTGCCATCAGTGTCCGGGGGGCAGGGGCTGAAGCTTTCTTT.

The chain's CDR3 is CSVAGLAGYEQYF. The CDR3 region has the DNA TGCAGCGTAGCGGGACTAGCCGGATACGAGCAGTACTTC. V gene TRBV29-1 combines with J gene TRBJ2-7; TRBD2 aligns across 9 bases. From germline, CDR1 is SQVTM and CDR2 ANQGSEA. This CDR3 spans 13 amino acids. V shed 6 bases, J shed 4 bases, and the junction held 7 bases outside the gene matches.

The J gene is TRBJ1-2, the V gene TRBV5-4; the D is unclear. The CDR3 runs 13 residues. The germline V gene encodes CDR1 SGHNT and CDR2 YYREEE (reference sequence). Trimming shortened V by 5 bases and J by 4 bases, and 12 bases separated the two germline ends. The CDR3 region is CASRVSISYGYTF. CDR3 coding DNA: TGTGCCAGCAGGGTCAGTATCAGCTATGGCTACACCTTC.